Below are 15 T cell receptor beta chains sequenced from a single sample in a study of CD8+ T cells in alopecia areata. Sample treatment: oral pan-JAK inhibitor, 5-10 mg twice daily. Following RNA extraction, reverse transcription yielded cDNA that acted as the sequencing template. Generated by immunoSEQ multiplex PCR, the TCRdb table keeps only in-frame clones and is missing some. Of around 200,000 clones in the sample, about 60% were seen once. Sequenced material: CD8+ T cells sorted from blood, taken at week 24, from a patient treated with tofacitinib. The receptors were gathered from a human donor with alopecia areata.

The genes are TRBV13 and TRBJ2-7; D may match TRBD1 or TRBD2 (5 bases each). Germline loops: CDR1 PRHDT, CDR2 FYEKMQ (reference sequence). V lost 2 bases and J 6 bases, leaving 17 bases between the germline ends. CDR3 length: 15 amino acids. The CDR3 region has the DNA TGTGCCAGCAGCTTATTAGGGGACCGAACCCTCGAGCAGTACTTC. Protein sequence: CASSLLGDRTLEQYF. The variable domain in full, completed from reference TRBV13 and TRBJ2-7, reads AAGVIQSPRHLIKEKRETATLKCYPIPRHDTVYWYQQGPGQDPQFLISFYEKMQSDKGSIPDRFSAQQFSDYHSELNMSSLELGDSALYFCASSLLGDRTLEQYFGPGTRLTVT.

The chain is built from TRBV29-1 and TRBJ1-3; D perhaps matches TRBD1 (5 bases). Trimming shortened V by 8 bases and J by 0 bases, and 8 bases separated the two germline ends. The CDR3 sequence is 12 residues long. In germline, CDR1 is SQVTM, CDR2 ANQGSEA. The CDR3 loop reads CSSQGSGNTIYF. The CDR3 nucleotides read TGCAGCTCTCAGGGCTCTGGAAACACCATATATTTT.

This chain links TRBV5-1 with TRBJ1-5, with D possibly TRBD1 on 5 matching bases. This CDR3 has 13 amino acids. The V end was cut by 2 bases, the J end by 6 bases, with 9 bases between. CDR1 and CDR2 (germline): SGHRS, YFSETQ. DNA for the CDR3: TGCGCCAGCAGCTTAAGGGGAAGTCAGCCCCAGCATTTT. Translation gives CASSLRGSQPQHF.

This clone was seen a few times. The gene calls are TRBV5-1 and TRBJ2-1; the match to TRBD2 covers 11 bases. The CDR3 is made up of 14 amino acids. CDR1 and CDR2 (germline): SGHRS, YFSETQ. V lost 3 bases and J lost 12; bases outside the gene matches: 8. The CDR3 region is CASSYFGTSGMQFF. In DNA form, the CDR3 reads TGCGCCAGCAGCTATTTCGGGACTAGCGGCATGCAGTTCTTC.

This clone was seen a few times. The CDR3 is CASSQVARGTDTQYF. In nucleotides, the CDR3 is TGCGCCAGCAGCCAAGTTGCCAGGGGCACAGATACGCAGTATTTT. J is TRBJ2-3 and V is TRBV4-1; a weak D match, TRBD1 (5 bases). This CDR3 spans 15 amino acids. Trimming cost V 1 base and J 1 base, with 9 bases left between them. CDR1 is MGHRA and CDR2 is YSYEKL in the germline V gene.

The sample holds many counts of this clone. The chain's CDR3 is CASRQTGELFF. In DNA form, the CDR3 reads TGTGCCAGCAGACAGACCGGGGAGCTGTTTTTT. This chain links TRBV9 with TRBJ2-2; D not resolved. Germline values: CDR1 SGDLS, CDR2 YYNGEE. CDR3 length equals 11 residues. V was pared by 5 bases and J by 5 bases, with 4 bases between. The full variable domain, with the rest looked up from reference TRBV9 and TRBJ2-2, is DSGVTQTPKHLITATGQRVTLRCSPRSGDLSVYWYQQSLDQGLQFLIQYYNGEERAKGNILERFSAQQFPDLHSELNLSSLELGDSALYFCASRQTGELFFGEGSRLTVL.

This clone was seen a few times. Other DNA sequences from this sample encode an identical CDR3 as well. The chain has TRBV5-6 and TRBJ1-1; no clear D. This CDR3 comprises 12 residues. V was trimmed by 4 bases and J by 7 bases, leaving 11 bases between them. The V gene's germline CDR1 is SGHDT and CDR2 YYEEEE. CDR3 sequence: CASSLGRGEAFF. CDR3 sequence (DNA): TGTGCCAGCAGCCTAGGGCGGGGTGAAGCTTTCTTT.

The chain links TRBV18 to TRBJ2-2; possibly TRBD2 for D (5 bases). CDR1 is KGHSH and CDR2 is LQKENI in the germline V gene. V dropped 3 bases and J dropped 6 bases, with 8 bases sitting between them. The CDR3 runs to 13 residues. Written as DNA, the CDR3 is TGTGCCAGCTCACCGCGGGTGGCCGGGGAGCTGTTTTTT. The encoded protein is CASSPRVAGELFF.

This chain joins TRBV13 and TRBJ2-7, with 7 positions matching TRBD2. The CDR3 has 15 residues. The germline CDR1 and CDR2 sequences are PRHDT and FYEKMQ (reference sequence). Unmatched junction bases numbered 10, after V lost 5 bases and J lost 3 bases. CDR3 nucleotides: TGTGCCAGCAGCCTGTCGGGGGGAAGCAACTACGAGCAGTACTTC. It encodes CASSLSGGSNYEQYF. Full variable domain (remainder filled in from reference TRBV13 and TRBJ2-7): AAGVIQSPRHLIKEKRETATLKCYPIPRHDTVYWYQQGPGQDPQFLISFYEKMQSDKGSIPDRFSAQQFSDYHSELNMSSLELGDSALYFCASSLSGGSNYEQYFGPGTRLTVT.

This clone was seen more than once but under ten times. Other DNA sequences in this specimen translate into the identical CDR3. This chain joins TRBV29-1 and TRBJ2-7, with TRBD2 identical over 8 bases. Germline CDR1 and CDR2: SQVTM and ANQGSEA. There are 12 residues in the CDR3. CDR3 nucleotide sequence: TGCAGTGTGCGGGGGGACTCCTACGAGCAGTACTTC. Translating it yields CSVRGDSYEQYF.

The V call is TRBV15, the J call TRBJ1-1, with D uncertain. V was trimmed by 5 bases and J by 6 bases, leaving 25 bases between them. The CDR3 extends over 17 amino acids. Germline V gene lookup returns CDR1 LNHNV and CDR2 YYDKDF (reference sequence). The CDR3 DNA sequence: TGTGCCACCAGCCAAGCTTTGTACCGGGCCCCGAGGCCTGAAGCTTTCTTT. Amino acid sequence: CATSQALYRAPRPEAFF.

This clone has a handful of counts. This chain connects TRBV30 to TRBJ1-4, with TRBD1 as a possible D gene (5 bases). V lost 3 bases to trimming and J lost 8 bases, with 19 bases between them. Germline CDR1 and CDR2: GTSNPN and SVGIG (reference sequence). This CDR3 is 15 amino acids long. The CDR3 DNA sequence: TGTGCCTGGAGCCCGGCGTCCAGGGCGAGCGAAAAACTGTTTTTT. This codes for CAWSPASRASEKLFF. Based on the CDR3 plus reference TRBV30 and TRBJ1-4, the full variable domain is SQTIHQWPATLVQPVGSPLSLECTVEGTSNPNLYWYRQAAGRGLQLLFYSVGIGQISSEVPQNLSASRPQDRQFILSSKKLLLSDSGFYLCAWSPASRASEKLFFGSGTQLSVL.

The rearrangement uses TRBV6-5 and TRBJ1-2, with D unresolved. The CDR3 runs 15 residues. Germline V gene sequence: CDR1 MNHEY, CDR2 SVGAGI. V lost 6 bases, J lost 3 bases, and 17 bases lay in between. The CDR3 reads CASSPGVTSDYGYTF. CDR3 DNA: TGTGCCAGCAGCCCCGGGGTTACTAGCGACTATGGCTACACCTTC.

The rearrangement uses TRBV18 and TRBJ2-7; 7 nucleotides line up with TRBD1. After removal of 3 bases from V and 5 bases from J, the junction contained 10 bases not matched to a gene. Per the germline V gene, CDR1 is KGHSH and CDR2 is LQKENI. This CDR3 region has 15 residues. In DNA form, the CDR3 reads TGTGCCAGCTCACCGCGAGAGGGACAGCCCCACGAGCAGTACTTC. Residues: CASSPREGQPHEQYF.

This clone occurred once. The chain employs TRBV30 and TRBJ2-7, with D perhaps TRBD2 (6 bases). The V gene's germline CDR1 is GTSNPN and CDR2 SVGIG (reference sequence). With 1 base removed from V and 0 bases from J, the gap between germline ends came to 10 bases. This CDR3 contains 14 residues. In DNA form, the CDR3 reads TGTGCCTGGAGTGCCGGGACTCACTCCTACGAGCAGTACTTC. Residues: CAWSAGTHSYEQYF.